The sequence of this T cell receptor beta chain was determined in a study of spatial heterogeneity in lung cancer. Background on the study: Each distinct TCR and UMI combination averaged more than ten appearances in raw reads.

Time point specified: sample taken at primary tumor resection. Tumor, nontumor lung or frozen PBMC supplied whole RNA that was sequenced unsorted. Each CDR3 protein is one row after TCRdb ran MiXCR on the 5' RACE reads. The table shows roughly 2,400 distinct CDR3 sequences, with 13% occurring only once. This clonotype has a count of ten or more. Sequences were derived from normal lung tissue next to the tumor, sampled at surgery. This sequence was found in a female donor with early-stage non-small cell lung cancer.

CDR3 nucleotide sequence: TGTGCTAGTGGCCCGTCGACGCTGAACACCGGGGAGCTGTTTTTT. Translated: CASGPSTLNTGELFF. The chain uses TRBV12-5 and TRBJ2-2; D call uncertain. CDR1 is LGHNT and CDR2 is FRNRAP in the germline V gene. V gave up 6 bases and J gave up 1 base, with 12 bases separating them. CDR3 length: 15 residues. The full variable domain, completed using reference TRBV12-5 and TRBJ2-2, is DARVTQTPRHKVTEMGQEVTMRCQPILGHNTVFWYRQTMMQGLELLAYFRNRAPLDDSGMPKDRFSAEMPDATLATLKIQPSEPRDSAVYFCASGPSTLNTGELFFGEGSRLTVL.